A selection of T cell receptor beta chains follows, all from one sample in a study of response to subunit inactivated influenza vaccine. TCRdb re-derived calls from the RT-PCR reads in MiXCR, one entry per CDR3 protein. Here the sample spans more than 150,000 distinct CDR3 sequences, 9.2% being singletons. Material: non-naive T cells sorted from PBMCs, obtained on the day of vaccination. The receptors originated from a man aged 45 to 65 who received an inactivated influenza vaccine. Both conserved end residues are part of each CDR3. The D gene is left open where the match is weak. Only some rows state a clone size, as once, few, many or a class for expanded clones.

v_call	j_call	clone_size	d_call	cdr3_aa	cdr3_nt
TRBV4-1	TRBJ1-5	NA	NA	CASSQERSQRNQPQHF	TGCGCCAGCAGCCAAGAAAGGTCCCAGAGAAATCAGCCCCAGCATTTT
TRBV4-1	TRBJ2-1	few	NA	CASSQDIGTFSYNEQFF	TGCGCCAGCAGCCAAGATATAGGTACTTTCTCCTACAATGAGCAGTTCTTC
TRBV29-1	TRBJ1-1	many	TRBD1	CSGLTGTNTEAFF	TGCAGCGGCCTGACAGGGACGAACACTGAAGCTTTCTTT
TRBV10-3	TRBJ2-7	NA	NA	CAISTKTGYEQYF	TGTGCCATCAGTACTAAGACAGGCTACGAGCAGTACTTC
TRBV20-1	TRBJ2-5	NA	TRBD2	CSAREGSTSGRARETQYF	TGCAGTGCTAGAGAAGGGAGTACTAGCGGGAGGGCCAGAGAGACCCAGTACTTC
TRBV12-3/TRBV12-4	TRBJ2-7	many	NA	CASSFWLGEQYF	TGTGCCAGCAGTTTCTGGCTAGGCGAGCAGTACTTC
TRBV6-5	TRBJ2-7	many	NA	CASSYRREQYF	TGTGCCAGCAGTTATAGACGCGAGCAGTACTTC
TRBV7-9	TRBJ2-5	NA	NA	CASSFGSPPETQYF	TGTGCCAGCAGCTTCGGCAGCCCTCCGGAGACCCAGTACTTC
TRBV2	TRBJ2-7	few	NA	CASSANPQYGYGEQYF	TGTGCCAGCAGTGCCAACCCTCAATATGGGTATGGCGAGCAGTACTTC
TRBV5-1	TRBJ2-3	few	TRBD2	CASHSGGDTQYF	TGCGCCAGCCATAGCGGGGGGGATACGCAGTATTTT
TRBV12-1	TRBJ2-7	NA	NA	CASSFDPGPSYEQYF	TGTGCCAGCAGCTTTGACCCAGGGCCGTCCTACGAGCAGTACTTC
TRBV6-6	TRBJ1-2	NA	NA	CASTESGVGGYTF	TGTGCCAGCACCGAGTCAGGGGTTGGTGGCTACACCTTC
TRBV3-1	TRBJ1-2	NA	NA	CASSKIRGLVSYGYTF	TGTGCCAGCAGCAAGATCCGGGGGTTGGTATCCTATGGCTACACCTTC
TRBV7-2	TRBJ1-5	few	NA	CASSSYRDQPQHF	TGTGCCAGCAGCTCATACAGGGATCAGCCCCAGCATTTT
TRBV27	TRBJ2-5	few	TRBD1	CASSFREGALQETQYF	TGTGCCAGCAGTTTTAGAGAGGGGGCATTGCAAGAGACCCAGTACTTC
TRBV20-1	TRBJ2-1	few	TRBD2	CSARAGRGWGEQFF	TGCAGTGCTAGAGCCGGGAGGGGGTGGGGTGAGCAGTTCTTC
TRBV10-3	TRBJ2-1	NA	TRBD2	CAISKTSGSGDEQFF	TGTGCCATCAGCAAAACTAGCGGGAGTGGCGATGAGCAGTTCTTC
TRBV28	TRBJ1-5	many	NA	CASSSSAAGSYNQPQHF	TGTGCCAGCAGTTCCTCGGCCGCCGGGAGCTACAATCAGCCCCAGCATTTT
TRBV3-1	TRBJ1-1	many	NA	CASSHGLTEAFF	TGTGCCAGCAGCCACGGCCTCACTGAAGCTTTCTTT
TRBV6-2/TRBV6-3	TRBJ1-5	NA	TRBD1	CASSYSRRQGYQPQHF	TGTGCCAGCAGTTACTCGCGCCGACAGGGGTACCAGCCCCAGCATTTT
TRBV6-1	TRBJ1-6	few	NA	CASQGRGDSPLHF	TGTGCCAGCCAGGGGCGTGGAGATTCACCCCTCCACTTT
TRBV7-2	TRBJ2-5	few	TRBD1	CASSAQGAGETQYF	TGTGCCAGCAGCGCTCAGGGGGCCGGGGAGACCCAGTACTTC
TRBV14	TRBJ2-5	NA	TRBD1	CASSPIDRGQETQYF	TGTGCCAGCAGCCCTATCGACAGGGGCCAAGAGACCCAGTACTTC
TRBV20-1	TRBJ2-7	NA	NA	CSARDISEPSYEQYF	TGCAGTGCTAGAGATATTAGCGAGCCCTCCTACGAGCAGTACTTC
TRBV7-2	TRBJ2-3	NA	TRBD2	CASSPGGARDTQYF	TGTGCCAGCAGCCCCGGGGGGGCGCGGGATACGCAGTATTTT